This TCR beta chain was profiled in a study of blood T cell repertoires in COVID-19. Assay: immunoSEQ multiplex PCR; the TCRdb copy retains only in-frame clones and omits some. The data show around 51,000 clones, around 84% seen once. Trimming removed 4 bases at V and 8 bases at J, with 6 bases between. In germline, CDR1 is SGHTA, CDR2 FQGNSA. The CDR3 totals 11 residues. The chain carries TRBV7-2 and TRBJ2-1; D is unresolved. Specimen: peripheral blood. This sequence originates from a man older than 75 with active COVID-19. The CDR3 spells CASSYEYEQFF. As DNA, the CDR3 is TGTGCCAGCAGCTATGAGTATGAGCAGTTCTTC.